One and the same sample provided the 16 T cell receptor beta chains below, sequenced in a study of OX40 agonist ivuxolimab in advanced cancers. Sequencing was performed with immunoSEQ multiplex PCR; in TCRdb, only in-frame clones are kept and a portion is missing. The sample has some 150,000 clones; 85% to 95% are singletons. The sequences come from CD4+ or CD8+ T cells sorted from blood, collected in a trial of the OX40 agonist ivuxolimab. The receptors originated from an adult with an advanced solid tumor such as melanoma, head and neck, liver or kidney cancer.

The chain carries TRBV30 and TRBJ1-2; possible D gene TRBD1, 5 bases. CDR3 size: 12 residues. Deletions cut 2 bases from V and 8 bases from J, with 12 bases between. Germline V gene data show CDR1 as GTSNPN and CDR2 as SVGIG (reference sequence). CDR3 sequence reads: CAWSRQGGGYTF. CDR3 bases: TGTGCCTGGAGTAGGCAGGGAGGGGGCTACACCTTC.

The chain recombines TRBV15 with TRBJ2-1; D possibly corresponds to TRBD1 (6 bases). The CDR3 loop spans 14 amino acids. V lost 4 bases to trimming and J lost 4 bases, with 11 bases between them. Germline V gene sequence: CDR1 LNHNV, CDR2 YYDKDF (reference sequence). For the CDR3, the DNA is TGTGCCACCAGCACCAGGGACACATACAATGAGCAGTTCTTC. It encodes CATSTRDTYNEQFF.

The V and J genes are TRBV6-5 and TRBJ1-1; TRBD1 agrees at 7 bases. The CDR3 covers 13 residues. Trimming removed 8 bases from V and 8 bases from J; junction bases left unmatched: 11. CDR1 and CDR2 (germline): MNHEY, SVGAGI. The CDR3 here is CASRIDRDGEAFF. In DNA, the CDR3 is TGTGCCAGCCGGATTGACAGGGACGGGGAAGCTTTCTTT.

The rearrangement joins TRBV7-8 to TRBJ2-2; D is undetermined. Germline V gives CDR1 SGHVS, CDR2 FQNEAQ. This CDR3 is 16 amino acids long. V was cut by 2 bases and J by 0 bases, with 10 bases left in between. CDR3 residues: CASSLSAQANTGELFF. CDR3 coding DNA: TGTGCCAGCAGCTTAAGCGCGCAGGCGAACACCGGGGAGCTGTTTTTT.

This clone came up once. V usage is TRBV11-2 and J usage is TRBJ1-3; no firm D call. The CDR3 loop spans 13 amino acids. Germline V gene lookup returns CDR1 SGHAT and CDR2 FQNNGV. With 5 bases removed from V and 4 bases from J, the gap between germline ends came to 9 bases. CDR3 protein: CASSPDPGNTIYF. The CDR3 nucleotides are TGTGCCAGCAGCCCAGACCCCGGAAACACCATATATTTT.

This clone was detected only once. This chain connects TRBV5-1 to TRBJ2-7; no clear D gene. The CDR3 spans 11 residues. Trimming stripped 3 bases from V and 0 bases from J, with 1 base between. The germline CDR1 and CDR2 sequences are SGHRS and YFSETQ. The chain's CDR3 is CASSSSYEQYF. The DNA of the CDR3 is TGCGCCAGCAGCTCCTCCTACGAGCAGTACTTC.

The CDR3 reads CASSGGLSTEAFF. The CDR3, as DNA: TGTGCCAGCAGTGGTGGACTAAGCACTGAAGCTTTCTTT. This chain links TRBV6-1 with TRBJ1-1, with D uncertain. V was trimmed by 4 bases and J by 4 bases, leaving 10 bases between them. The germline V gene encodes CDR1 MNHNS and CDR2 SASEGT. This CDR3 contains 13 residues.

This clone has more than one count but fewer than ten. J is TRBJ1-1 and V is TRBV30; 9 bases agree with TRBD1. The CDR3 has 14 amino acids. Germline V lookup: CDR1 GTSNPN, CDR2 SVGIG (reference sequence). The V segment lost 0 bases and the J segment 4 bases; nucleotides outside the gene matches: 3. The CDR3 sequence is CAWSVQTGGTEAFF. CDR3 nucleotides: TGTGCCTGGAGTGTACAGACAGGGGGCACTGAAGCTTTCTTT. The full variable domain, rest sourced from reference TRBV30 and TRBJ1-1, is SQTIHQWPATLVQPVGSPLSLECTVEGTSNPNLYWYRQAAGRGLQLLFYSVGIGQISSEVPQNLSASRPQDRQFILSSKKLLLSDSGFYLCAWSVQTGGTEAFFGQGTRLTVV.

This clone was seen more than once but under ten times. This chain links TRBV19 with TRBJ1-2, with 7 bases fitting TRBD1. Germline assignment: CDR1 LNHDA and CDR2 SQIVND (reference sequence). V lost 5 bases, J lost 0 bases, and 6 bases stayed unmatched. The length of the CDR3 is 15 residues. The CDR3 loop reads CASSWGQRTNYGYTF. Here the CDR3 DNA reads TGTGCCAGTAGTTGGGGACAGCGGACTAACTATGGCTACACCTTC.

V is TRBV11-2 and J is TRBJ1-5; 8 nucleotides agree with TRBD1. The junction had 8 bases not matched to a gene; V was cut back by 4 bases and J by 6 bases. The CDR3 has 15 residues. CDR1 is SGHAT, CDR2 FQNNGV, per germline. CDR3 in DNA: TGTGCCAGCAGCTCCTATGGGACAGGTGGTCAGCCCCAGCATTTT. Translated, it gives CASSSYGTGGQPQHF. Looking up the rest from reference TRBV11-2 and TRBJ1-5 gives the full variable domain: EAGVAQSPRYKIIEKRQSVAFWCNPISGHATLYWYQQILGQGPKLLIQFQNNGVVDDSQLPKDRFSAERLKGVDSTLKIQPAKLEDSAVYLCASSSYGTGGQPQHFGDGTRLSIL.

The chain carries TRBV21-1 and TRBJ1-1. TRBV21-1 constitutes a pseudogene. The CDR3 totals 15 residues. The CDR3 bases are TGTGCCAGCACCCCCGACGGCTCCCCGAACACTGAAGCTTTCTTT. This translates into CASTPDGSPNTEAFF.

V is TRBV5-6 and J is TRBJ2-7; 9 bases align to TRBD2. The V and J ends lost 4 bases and 3 bases, in that order; junction bases with no gene match: 5. The CDR3 runs 14 residues. Per germline, CDR1 SGHDT and CDR2 YYEEEE. CDR3 region: CASSLAGRLYEQYF. Here the CDR3 DNA reads TGTGCCAGCAGCCTAGCGGGGCGGCTCTACGAGCAGTACTTC.

In the case of this clone: This sample includes further DNA sequences coding for the same CDR3. The chain couples TRBV27 to TRBJ1-1; possible D gene TRBD1, 5 bases. The length of the CDR3 is 14 residues. Germline V gives CDR1 MNHEY, CDR2 SMNVEV (reference sequence). Trimming took 1 base from V and 1 from J, leaving 7 bases between them. The CDR3 nucleotides are TGTGCCAGCAGTTTATGGGGGGGGAACACTGAAGCTTTCTTT. Its protein product is CASSLWGGNTEAFF.

The chain uses TRBV19 and TRBJ2-6; D gene uncertain. V lost 7 bases and J lost 0, with 7 bases in between. This CDR3 region has 14 residues. In germline, CDR1 is LNHDA, CDR2 SQIVND (reference sequence). CDR3 protein: CASKSSSGANVLTF. The CDR3 DNA is TGTGCCAGTAAGTCGAGCTCTGGGGCCAACGTCCTGACTTTC.

This rearrangement joins TRBV23-1 to TRBJ1-4, with 7 bases matching TRBD1. TRBV23-1 is an ORF, with its function uncertain. CDR3 length: 16 residues. V lost 4 bases to trimming and J lost 4 bases; unmatched junction nucleotides: 9. The CDR3 DNA sequence: TGCGCCAGCAGTCGTCCGCCGGGACAGATTAATGAAAAACTGTTTTTT. Residues: CASSRPPGQINEKLFF.

J is TRBJ2-3 and V is TRBV6-1; D not resolved. There are 12 residues in the CDR3. Trimming took 8 bases from V and 4 from J, leaving 10 bases between them. Germline V gives CDR1 MNHNS, CDR2 SASEGT. The chain's CDR3 is CASGLVPDTQYF. CDR3 sequence (DNA): TGTGCCAGCGGGTTAGTCCCAGATACGCAGTATTTT.